This T cell receptor (beta chain) was obtained from a study of metastatic and nonmetastatic thyroid tumors. Across the whole study: The authors compared repertoires across blood and tumor or nodule tissue from malignant and benign thyroid patients.

This clone showed up many times. Its matching antigen is unknown. In the authors' methods: Clinicopathological groups supplied CDR3 differences that were used to build a distant-metastasis classifier for papillary thyroid cancer. TCRdb re-analyzed the PCR reads through MiXCR. These V and J calls derive from TCRdb rather than the authors' analysis. The data show approximately 32,000 clones, 14% to 15% seen once. The CDR3 length is 14 residues. Germline values: CDR1 SEHNR, CDR2 FQNEAQ (reference sequence). V shed 5 bases and J 5 bases; nucleotides not matched to a gene: 6. Findings and caveats of the study: Malignant tumors reportedly showed significantly higher TCR beta diversity than benign nodules in both blood and tumor.

No treatment of any kind had been given to any patient before thyroid surgery. The source is a male donor with papillary thyroid cancer or a benign thyroid nodule (not recorded which). Some clones in this sample may be carry-over from other donors' samples. J is TRBJ2-1 and V is TRBV7-9; 7 bases align to TRBD1. The sequencing sample was made of blood. The chain's CDR3 is CASSPGQKHNEQFF. For the CDR3, the DNA is TGTGCCAGCAGCCCGGGACAGAAACACAATGAGCAGTTCTTC. Combining the CDR3 with reference TRBV7-9 and TRBJ2-1 gives the whole variable domain DTGVSQNPRHKITKRGQNVTFRCDPISEHNRLYWYRQTLGQGPEFLTYFQNEAQLEKSRLLSDRFSAERPKGSFSTLEIQRTEQGDSAMYLCASSPGQKHNEQFFGPGTRLTVL.